The next 9 T cell receptor beta chains were all read from a single sample in a study of T cells after posttransplantation cyclophosphamide. The naive gate required viable CD3+CD4+ or CD3+CD8+ cells with CCR7+CD45RA+CD45RO-CD95-CD27+CD28+ phenotype. Using immunoSEQ multiplex PCR, the repertoire was profiled, and TCRdb retains in-frame clones only, with some absent. Of some 20,000 clones listed, under 99% are singletons. The specimen was naive CD4+ T cells sorted from PBMCs. These receptors originate from a man aged 35 to 55 in good health, CMV-negative, and a related stem cell transplant donor.

This sequence joins TRBV5-1 and TRBJ2-1; 8 bases match TRBD2. Germline V gene lookup returns CDR1 SGHRS and CDR2 YFSETQ. The CDR3 spans 14 residues. Trimming cost V 0 bases and J 9 bases; bases outside gene matches: 5. The DNA for the CDR3 is TGCGCCAGCAGCTTGGCCAGCGGGAGTGCTGAGCAGTTCTTC. It translates to CASSLASGSAEQFF.

This chain joins TRBV28 and TRBJ2-1; 7 bases line up with TRBD2. Germline CDR1 is MDHEN and CDR2 is SYDVKM. CDR3 length: 17 amino acids. The junction had 15 bases not matched to a gene; V was cut back by 2 bases and J by 8 bases. The CDR3 protein is CASSLGGQGGLVYEQFF. CDR3 nucleotide sequence: TGTGCCAGCAGTTTAGGTGGGCAGGGTGGACTAGTTTATGAGCAGTTCTTC.

The V and J genes are TRBV30 and TRBJ2-7; 8 bases are shared with TRBD1. CDR1 is GTSNPN, CDR2 SVGIG, per germline (reference sequence). Losses at the gene ends were 3 bases for V and 5 bases for J; bases not matched to a gene: 9. The CDR3 is 14 amino acids. Here the CDR3 DNA reads TGTGCCTGGAGGCAGACAGGGGTGGGTGACGAGCAGTACTTC. It yields the protein CAWRQTGVGDEQYF.

The CDR3: CASSDGTGTDTQYF. The CDR3 region has the DNA TGTGCCAGCAGTGACGGGACAGGCACAGATACGCAGTATTTT. This rearrangement joins TRBV6-4 to TRBJ2-3; TRBD1 matches at 7 bases. The germline V gene has CDR1 MRHNA and CDR2 SNTAGT. The CDR3 totals 14 residues. J was trimmed by 1 base and V by 2 bases; bases with no gene match: 0.

V usage is TRBV7-2 and J usage is TRBJ2-7; 13 nucleotides align to TRBD2. Germline lookup yields CDR1 SGHTA and CDR2 FQGNSA. The CDR3 covers 14 residues. V shed 4 bases, J shed 5 bases, and the junction held 2 bases outside the gene matches. The DNA of the CDR3 is TGTGCCAGCAGCTCAGGACTAGCGGGAGACGAGCAGTACTTC. Translation: CASSSGLAGDEQYF.

The V call is TRBV5-4, the J call TRBJ2-1; 8 bases line up with TRBD2. Germline lookup yields CDR1 SGHNT and CDR2 YYREEE (reference sequence). The CDR3 runs 18 residues. With V trimmed by 5 bases and J by 3 bases, 16 bases remained unmatched. CDR3 sequence reads: CASSYANLAGIIYNEQFF. DNA for the CDR3: TGTGCCAGCAGTTACGCCAACTTAGCGGGGATAATCTACAATGAGCAGTTCTTC.

This rearrangement joins TRBV2 to TRBJ2-7, with 9 nucleotides matching TRBD1. This CDR3 comprises 15 residues. Germline CDR1 is SNHLY and CDR2 is FYNNEI. Trimming took 6 bases from V and 3 from J; bases not matched to a gene: 9. CDR3 residues: CASSEAPGQGYEQYF. CDR3 DNA: TGTGCCAGCAGCGAGGCGCCGGGACAGGGCTACGAGCAGTACTTC.

The chain employs TRBV7-9 and TRBJ2-1, with D possibly being TRBD1 (6 bases). V was shortened by 4 bases and J by 4 bases, with 8 bases between the two germline ends. CDR3 length equals 13 residues. Germline V gene data show CDR1 as SEHNR and CDR2 as FQNEAQ (reference sequence). CDR3 sequence (DNA): TGTGCCAGCAGCTCTGGACAGTACAATGAGCAGTTCTTC. It translates to CASSSGQYNEQFF.

This rearrangement joins TRBV28 to TRBJ2-5; D might be TRBD1 (6 bases). V dropped 7 bases and J dropped 2 bases, with 11 bases sitting between them. CDR3 size: 13 residues. CDR1 is MDHEN and CDR2 is SYDVKM in the germline V gene. The CDR3 nucleotides read TGTGCCAGCACTTCTACAGGGCAAGAGACCCAGTACTTC. It encodes CASTSTGQETQYF.